The rows below give T cell receptor beta chains drawn from one sample of a study of T cell repertoires in cytomegalovirus infection. The antigens these receptors bind are not known. TCRdb itself ran the reads through MiXCR, one entry per CDR3 protein. Found here are around 900,000 distinct CDR3 sequences, less than 40% of them singletons; the top ten hold over 12%. The sequenced sample was cultured CD8+ T cells from PBMCs, obtained from culture after CMV antigen stimulation. These receptors came from a human donor in good health (CMV status not recorded). Some clones in this sample may be carry-over from other donors' samples. CDR3s include the opening cysteine and the closing phenylalanine or tryptophan. The order of the fields is D gene, clone size, J gene, V gene, CDR3 protein, CDR3 DNA. D genes are given only for firm matches. Clone size is given for some rows only: seen once, a few or many times, or a class if the clone is expanded.

TRBD1	few	TRBJ2-5	TRBV28	CASSLLAPPGQSQETQYF	TGTGCCAGCAGTTTATTGGCCCCTCCGGGACAGAGCCAAGAGACCCAGTACTTC
.	.	TRBJ2-2	TRBV12-3/TRBV12-4	CASSPPMTGELFF	TGTGCCAGCAGTCCCCCGATGACCGGGGAGCTGTTTTTT
.	.	TRBJ1-2	TRBV7-9	CASNERGDYGYTF	TGTGCCAGCAACGAAAGAGGAGACTATGGCTACACCTTC
.	many	TRBJ2-5	TRBV7-7	CASSLEQSRTQYF	TGTGCTAGCAGCTTAGAACAGTCCAGGACCCAGTACTTC
TRBD2	.	TRBJ2-3	TRBV7-9	CASSETTSGSTDTQYF	TGTGCCAGCAGCGAGACGACTAGCGGTAGCACAGATACGCAGTATTTT
.	.	TRBJ1-4	TRBV7-9	CASSLDRENEKLFF	TGTGCCAGCAGCTTAGACAGAGAAAATGAAAAACTGTTTTTT
.	few	TRBJ2-2	TRBV7-9	CASSHPQTGELFF	TGTGCCAGCAGCCACCCTCAGACCGGGGAGCTGTTTTTT
.	few	TRBJ1-6	TRBV12-3/TRBV12-4	CASSPSVSSYNSPLHF	TGTGCCAGCAGTCCCTCGGTCAGCTCCTATAATTCACCCCTCCACTTT
.	.	TRBJ2-3	TRBV29-1	CSVIAHTDTQYF	TGCAGCGTTATCGCCCACACAGATACGCAGTATTTT
.	few	TRBJ2-2	TRBV19	CATLRGGGNTGELFF	TGTGCCACCCTGAGGGGGGGGGGCAACACCGGGGAGCTGTTTTTT
.	.	TRBJ1-5	TRBV27	CASRDESGNQPQHF	TGTGCCAGTCGGGATGAATCGGGCAATCAGCCCCAGCATTTT
.	.	TRBJ2-2	TRBV20-1	CSARARVYSSGELFF	TGCAGTGCTAGAGCAAGGGTGTACAGCTCCGGGGAGCTGTTTTTT
TRBD2	.	TRBJ2-3	TRBV6-1	CANSEASGTSGTDTQYF	TGTGCCAACAGTGAAGCGTCAGGGACTAGCGGAACAGATACGCAGTATTTT
TRBD2	.	TRBJ2-1	TRBV5-5	CASSPGRENEQFF	TGTGCCAGCAGCCCAGGGCGGGAGAATGAGCAGTTCTTC
TRBD1	.	TRBJ2-1	TRBV19	CVSSIRTGVNEQFF	TGTGTCAGTAGTATAAGGACAGGGGTGAATGAGCAGTTCTTC
.	many	TRBJ1-1	TRBV7-9	CASSPKGEDTEAFF	TGTGCCAGCAGCCCGAAGGGAGAGGACACTGAAGCTTTCTTT
.	.	TRBJ2-1	TRBV12-3/TRBV12-4	CASSLARGLRSYNEQFF	TGTGCCAGCAGTTTAGCACGGGGGCTGCGCTCCTACAATGAGCAGTTCTTC
TRBD1	.	TRBJ1-2	TRBV2	CTSRGQGRLYGYTF	TGTACCAGCAGGGGACAGGGACGGCTCTATGGCTACACCTTC
TRBD1	.	TRBJ1-1	TRBV12-5	CASGFLTSGQGTEAFF	TGTGCTAGTGGTTTCTTAACATCGGGACAGGGGACAGAAGCTTTCTTT
.	.	TRBJ2-5	TRBV9	CASSRGDRQETQYF	TGTGCCAGCAGCAGGGGAGACAGACAAGAGACCCAGTACTTC
.	many	TRBJ1-4	TRBV7-9	CASSLGGDEKLFF	TGTGCCAGCAGCTTAGGAGGGGACGAAAAACTGTTTTTT
TRBD1	few	TRBJ1-2	TRBV7-8	CASSLIGGENYGYTF	TGTGCCAGCAGCTTAATAGGGGGCGAAAACTATGGCTACACCTTC
.	few	TRBJ1-6	TRBV2	CASSDLTGAPSPLHF	TGTGCCAGCAGTGATTTGACGGGGGCGCCATCACCCCTCCACTTT
TRBD2	many	TRBJ2-1	TRBV7-2	CASSFAVLTSGGAGWDEQFF	TGTGCCAGCAGCTTCGCTGTCCTTACTAGCGGGGGGGCTGGTTGGGATGAGCAGTTCTTC
.	few	TRBJ2-1	TRBV12-3/TRBV12-4	CASRTALSYNEQFF	TGTGCCAGCAGGACAGCCCTCTCCTACAATGAGCAGTTCTTC
TRBD1	medium-sized	TRBJ2-5	TRBV7-8	CASSRTGWETQYF	TGTGCCAGCAGCCGGACAGGCTGGGAGACCCAGTACTTC
.	.	TRBJ1-4	TRBV13	CASSSRQRNEKLFF	TGTGCCAGCAGCTCCCGCCAGAGAAATGAAAAACTGTTTTTT
.	.	TRBJ1-1	TRBV12-3/TRBV12-4	CASSRWYPESARTEAFF	TGTGCCAGCAGCAGATGGTACCCGGAGTCAGCGAGGACTGAAGCTTTCTTT
.	many	TRBJ2-3	TRBV5-6	CASDLSDSVGYTDTQYF	TGTGCCAGCGATCTATCGGACAGCGTAGGATATACAGATACGCAGTATTTT
TRBD2	.	TRBJ2-1	TRBV4-2	CASSGRVAGVPSSYNEQFF	TGTGCCAGCAGCGGCAGGGTAGCGGGGGTACCGAGCTCCTACAATGAGCAGTTCTTC
.	.	TRBJ1-4	TRBV27	CASSFRDTNEKLFF	TGTGCCAGCAGTTTCCGGGACACTAATGAAAAACTGTTTTTT
.	few	TRBJ1-2	TRBV12-3/TRBV12-4	CASSLAGGSTYGYTF	TGTGCCAGCAGTTTAGCGGGAGGGTCTACCTATGGCTACACCTTC
TRBD2	.	TRBJ2-2	TRBV11-2	CASSWSGTSDTGELFF	TGTGCCAGCAGCTGGTCCGGGACTAGCGACACCGGGGAGCTGTTTTTT
.	.	TRBJ1-2	TRBV7-9	CASSLDKDCYTF	TGTGCCAGCAGCTTAGATAAGGATTGCTACACCTTC
.	.	TRBJ2-2	TRBV27	CASSLRSVEGIPTGELFF	TGTGCCAGCAGTCTACGAAGCGTGGAGGGGATACCCACCGGGGAGCTGTTTTTT
.	.	TRBJ1-1	TRBV4-3	CASSQENSADTEAFF	TGCGCCAGCAGCCAAGAGAACTCCGCAGACACTGAAGCTTTCTTT
TRBD1	.	TRBJ1-2	TRBV9	CASSNRDRGANYGYTF	TGTGCCAGCAGCAACCGGGACAGGGGAGCTAACTATGGCTACACCTTC
TRBD2	.	TRBJ2-2	TRBV6-5	CASSKLAGGLDTGELFF	TGTGCCAGCAGTAAACTAGCGGGGGGTTTGGACACCGGGGAGCTGTTTTTT
.	few	TRBJ2-3	TRBV11-2	CASSLSIWGQDTDTQYF	TGTGCCAGCAGCTTAAGCATTTGGGGGCAAGACACAGATACGCAGTATTTT
.	.	TRBJ2-7	TRBV10-3	CAISETYEQYF	TGTGCCATCAGTGAGACGTATGAGCAGTACTTC
.	.	TRBJ1-1	TRBV5-6	CASSLGRVPEAFF	TGTGCCAGCAGCTTGGGGAGGGTGCCTGAAGCTTTCTTT
.	.	TRBJ2-4	TRBV9	CASSVAAGLDIQYF	TGTGCCAGCAGCGTAGCAGCAGGGTTGGACATTCAGTACTTC
TRBD1	.	TRBJ1-6	TRBV6-5	CANRTQGGWSPLHF	TGTGCCAACAGGACCCAGGGGGGCTGGTCACCCCTCCACTTT
.	.	TRBJ1-1	TRBV7-9	CASSSQGRAAFF	TGTGCCAGCAGCTCTCAAGGCCGAGCCGCTTTCTTT
.	.	TRBJ1-3	TRBV29-1	CSVSLDRDGNTIYF	TGCAGCGTCAGCCTCGACAGAGATGGAAACACCATATATTTT
.	few	TRBJ1-5	TRBV10-3	CAISESWEGVGQPQHF	TGTGCCATCAGTGAGTCGTGGGAGGGGGTTGGTCAGCCCCAGCATTTT
.	few	TRBJ1-4	TRBV12-3/TRBV12-4	CASTFIEGEKLFF	TGTGCCAGCACCTTTATAGAGGGGGAAAAACTGTTTTTT
.	.	TRBJ2-3	TRBV19	CASSPGPPGDTQYF	TGTGCCAGTAGTCCCGGACCTCCGGGAGATACGCAGTATTTT
.	.	TRBJ2-2	TRBV19	CASSIGIPGELFF	TGTGCCAGTAGTATAGGTATACCCGGGGAGCTGTTTTTT
TRBD2	few	TRBJ2-1	TRBV2	CASPGGADEQFF	TGTGCCAGCCCCGGGGGGGCCGATGAGCAGTTCTTC
.	few	TRBJ2-5	TRBV6-6	CASSTRDLETQYF	TGTGCCAGCAGTACCCGGGACTTAGAGACCCAGTACTTC